A single sample is the source of the 25 T cell receptor beta chains below, sequenced in a study of T cells in Graves' hyperthyroidism and ophthalmopathy. RNA transcripts served as the template for amplifying TCR beta CDR3 regions. During a first-round RT-PCR of the TCR CDR3, the HTBI primer set was used. TCRdb reprocessed the multiplex PCR reads via MiXCR and lists one record per CDR3 protein. Counted here are hundreds of thousands of distinct CDR3 sequences, about a sixth occurring once; the ten biggest clones make up approximately 3.5%. The sequenced sample consisted of blood. The receptors here all came from a woman aged 40 to 50 with Graves' ophthalmopathy.

This clonotype appeared many times. A junction boundary mismatches the germline segment, possibly from a read error. V usage is TRBV12-3 or TRBV12-4 and J usage is TRBJ2-5; D uncertain. This CDR3 has 13 amino acids. CDR3 amino acids: CASSLGYQETQYF. DNA of the CDR3: TGTGCCAGCAGCTTAGGATACCAGGAGACCCAGTACTTC.

V usage is TRBV5-4 and J usage is TRBJ2-7, with 8 bases that match TRBD2. The germline V gene encodes CDR1 SGHNT and CDR2 YYREEE (reference sequence). The length of the CDR3 is 16 residues. After removal of 4 bases from V and 2 bases from J, the junction contained 11 bases not matched to a gene. The CDR3 DNA sequence: TGTGCCAGCAGCCGAGGAGCGGGAGAGTCCCCCTACGAGCAGTACTTC. Its translation is CASSRGAGESPYEQYF.

V is TRBV7-2 and J is TRBJ1-4; the match to TRBD1 covers 8 bases. Trimming removed 5 bases from V and 8 bases from J; junction bases left unmatched: 13. This CDR3 is 16 amino acids long. Germline CDR1 reads SGHTA; CDR2 reads FQGNSA. The CDR3 protein is CASSLGVGTGGEKLFF. CDR3 nucleotides: TGTGCCAGCAGCCTCGGAGTTGGGACAGGAGGAGAAAAACTGTTTTTT.

Many counts were recorded for this clonotype. For the CDR3, the DNA is TGTGCCAGCAGTGATGTCGGCCGCCGCAATCAGCCCCAGCATTTT. Its translation is CASSDVGRRNQPQHF. The V call is TRBV2, the J call TRBJ1-5; D is uncertain. With 3 bases removed from V and 2 bases from J, the gap between germline ends came to 11 bases. The CDR3 is 15 amino acids. CDR1 and CDR2 (germline): SNHLY, FYNNEI.

This clonotype was observed a few times. CDR3 bases: TGTGCCAGCAGCTCCACCGGGACACTTCAAGAGACCCAGTACTTC. Its translation is CASSSTGTLQETQYF. The chain is built from TRBV7-3 and TRBJ2-5, with D possibly being TRBD1 (6 bases). Between the trimmed V and J ends, which lost 4 bases and 2 bases, there was a span of 14 bases. Germline assignment: CDR1 SGHTA and CDR2 FQGTGA. CDR3 length: 15 amino acids.

The gene calls are TRBV6-5 and TRBJ2-5, with TRBD2 matching 9 bases. The ends lost 2 bases at V and 2 bases at J; junction bases unmatched: 9. The CDR3 is 17 amino acids. Per the germline V gene, CDR1 is MNHEY and CDR2 is SVGAGI. The CDR3 loop reads CASSYGGAGGPQETQYF. The CDR3 region has the DNA TGTGCCAGCAGTTACGGAGGGGCGGGAGGGCCACAAGAGACCCAGTACTTC.

This clonotype has at least ten counts. The V and J genes are TRBV20-1 and TRBJ1-1; D unresolved. V was pared by 6 bases and J by 8 bases, with 19 bases between. The CDR3 has 13 amino acids. Per germline, CDR1 DFQATT and CDR2 SNEGSKA (reference sequence). CDR3 nucleotide sequence: TGCAGTGCCAGCAAACAGACGCCTACAGAAGCTTTCTTT. Amino acid sequence: CSASKQTPTEAFF.

This clonotype was seen a handful of times. This chain uses TRBV6-5 with TRBJ2-6; D is possibly TRBD2 (7 bases). Germline-derived CDR1 and CDR2 are MNHEY and SVGAGI. The CDR3 has 16 amino acids. V lost 9 bases, J lost 0 bases, and 15 bases lay in between. CDR3 residues: CASGGGVGSGANVLTF. The CDR3 DNA follows: TGTGCCAGTGGCGGGGGCGTGGGCTCTGGGGCCAACGTCCTGACTTTC.

This clonotype was counted ten times or more. The V and J genes are TRBV20-1 and TRBJ2-7, with D uncertain. This CDR3 is 14 amino acids long. CDR1 DFQATT and CDR2 SNEGSKA come from the germline V gene (reference sequence). V was cut by 6 bases and J by 1 base, with 16 bases left in between. This CDR3 reads CSAPLSVASYEQYF. The CDR3 region has the DNA TGCAGTGCCCCCCTAAGCGTCGCTTCCTACGAGCAGTACTTC.

The chain links TRBV27 to TRBJ2-2; tentatively, D is TRBD2 (5 bases). Trimming took off 7 bases at V and 1 base at J, with 7 bases between the two ends. The germline CDR1 and CDR2 sequences are MNHEY and SMNVEV (reference sequence). CDR3 size: 13 residues. The CDR3 here is CASKDLNTGELFF. The CDR3 coding sequence is TGTGCCAGCAAGGACTTGAACACCGGGGAGCTGTTTTTT.

The rearrangement links TRBV20-1 to TRBJ1-1; no clear D gene. The CDR3 runs to 14 residues. The germline V gene encodes CDR1 DFQATT and CDR2 SNEGSKA (reference sequence). V was trimmed by 2 bases and J by 0 bases, leaving 10 bases between them. The chain's CDR3 is CSARSLTLNTEAFF. CDR3 nucleotides: TGCAGTGCTAGATCCCTCACTTTGAACACTGAAGCTTTCTTT.

In its sample, this clonotype was seen many times. The V and J genes are TRBV9 and TRBJ2-7; 9 bases map to TRBD1. The J segment lost 2 bases and the V segment lost 3 bases, leaving 0 bases of the junction unmatched. The germline gives CDR1 SGDLS, CDR2 YYNGEE. The CDR3 totals 13 residues. CDR3: CASSGQGAYEQYF. In DNA, the CDR3 is TGTGCCAGCAGCGGACAGGGGGCCTACGAGCAGTACTTC.

This clonotype was detected ten times or more. CDR3 protein: CASSPRTVFANEKLFF. Written as DNA, the CDR3 is TGTGCCAGCAGCCCCCGGACAGTCTTCGCTAATGAAAAACTGTTTTTT. This sequence joins TRBV3-1 and TRBJ1-4, with D possibly being TRBD1 (6 bases). The CDR3 sequence is 16 residues long. V lost 4 bases to trimming and J lost 3 bases, with 15 bases between them. Germline V CDR1 and CDR2: LGHDT, YNNKEL (reference sequence).

V usage is TRBV5-1 and J usage is TRBJ2-1; TRBD2 aligns across 8 bases. The germline gives CDR1 SGHRS, CDR2 YFSETQ. CDR3 size: 15 residues. V shed 6 bases and J 2 bases; nucleotides not matched to a gene: 7. The CDR3 sequence is CASTFSGNAYNEQFF. Written as DNA, the CDR3 is TGCGCCAGCACCTTTAGCGGGAACGCCTACAATGAGCAGTTCTTC.

The rearrangement joins TRBV27 to TRBJ1-5, with D perhaps matching TRBD1 (5 bases). V was clipped by 3 bases and J by 7 bases, with 13 bases between them. The CDR3 consists of 14 residues. Looked up from germline, CDR1 is MNHEY and CDR2 is SMNVEV (reference sequence). CDR3 amino acids: CASSFGGTQQPQHF. The CDR3 DNA reads TGTGCCAGCAGTTTCGGGGGGACGCAGCAGCCCCAGCATTTT.

This clonotype was seen many times. CDR3 nucleotide sequence: TGTGCCAGCAGCTTAGTGAACAGAGCTTTCTTT. Its translation: CASSLVNRAFF. The chain joins TRBV7-9 to TRBJ1-1, with D unclear. V lost 1 base, J lost 10 bases, and 7 bases lay in between. Germline V gene sequence: CDR1 SEHNR, CDR2 FQNEAQ (reference sequence). This CDR3 is 11 amino acids long.

This clonotype has at least ten counts. The gene calls are TRBV28 and TRBJ1-5; 11 bases map to TRBD1. J gave up 3 bases and V 6 bases, and 4 bases lay outside the gene matches. Germline V gives CDR1 MDHEN, CDR2 SYDVKM. The CDR3 has 15 amino acids. The CDR3 region has the DNA TGTGCCAGCAGAGGGACAGGGGGGCCCAATCAGCCCCAGCATTTT. Protein: CASRGTGGPNQPQHF.

This clonotype was seen at least ten times. This rearrangement joins TRBV5-1 to TRBJ2-1; 11 positions match TRBD2. After removal of 4 bases from V and 7 bases from J, the junction contained 4 bases not matched to a gene. The germline gives CDR1 SGHRS, CDR2 YFSETQ. The CDR3 has 14 residues. CDR3 nucleotides: TGCGCCAGCAGCACCGGGACTAGCGGAAATGAGCAGTTCTTC. It translates to CASSTGTSGNEQFF. Combining the CDR3 with reference TRBV5-1 and TRBJ2-1 gives the whole variable domain KAGVTQTPRYLIKTRGQQVTLSCSPISGHRSVSWYQQTPGQGLQFLFEYFSETQRNKGNFPGRFSGRQFSNSRSEMNVSTLELGDSALYLCASSTGTSGNEQFFGPGTRLTVL.

The chain is built from TRBV12-3 or TRBV12-4 and TRBJ1-1; D gene unclear. The CDR3 has 13 residues. Trimming pared 3 bases from V and 4 bases from J, leaving 9 bases between. In DNA form, the CDR3 reads TGTGCCAGCAGTTTGATTCTGACCACTGAAGCTTTCTTT. Its protein is CASSLILTTEAFF.

This clonotype appeared many times. V gene TRBV12-3 or TRBV12-4 combines with J gene TRBJ1-1, with TRBD1 matching over 12 bases. The CDR3 extends over 15 amino acids. V trimming: 6 bases; J trimming: 6 bases; junction bases outside the gene matches: 8. CDR3 coding DNA: TGTGCCAGCAGCCCGGGACAGGGGGCATCGGCTGAAGCTTTCTTT. It translates to CASSPGQGASAEAFF.

The chain recombines TRBV12-3 or TRBV12-4 with TRBJ2-1; TRBD2 matches 13 bases. The ends lost 9 bases at V and 3 bases at J; junction bases unmatched: 11. This CDR3 has 17 amino acids. The CDR3 spells CASQLAGTSGIYNEQFF. CDR3 coding DNA: TGTGCCAGTCAGTTAGCCGGGACTAGCGGGATCTACAATGAGCAGTTCTTC.

As concerns this clonotype: The junction and the germline gene differ at one end; a read error may be behind it. This chain connects TRBV4-1 to TRBJ2-5; 11 nucleotides align to TRBD2. The CDR3 totals 17 residues. Germline V CDR1 and CDR2: MGHRA, YSYEKL. CDR3 amino acids: CAGSHLTRTSGQETQYF. CDR3 nucleotides: TGCGCCGGCAGCCACCTAACAAGGACTAGCGGGCAAGAGACCCAGTACTTC.

V usage is TRBV6-1 and J usage is TRBJ1-6; no reliable D call. V shed 6 bases and J shed 6 bases, with 15 bases lying between them. The CDR3 spans 15 residues. The V gene's germline CDR1 is MNHNS and CDR2 SASEGT. As DNA, the CDR3 is TGTGCCAGCAGCCCCAGTAACCGGGGTAATTCACCCCTCCACTTT. Translated: CASSPSNRGNSPLHF.

V is TRBV11-2 and J is TRBJ2-5, with 12 bases matching TRBD2. Germline CDR1 SGHAT, CDR2 FQNNGV. This CDR3 is 15 amino acids long. Trimming took 8 bases from V and 5 from J; bases not matched to a gene: 9. This CDR3 reads CASRTLAGGLETQYF. In DNA, the CDR3 is TGTGCCAGCCGGACTCTAGCGGGAGGGCTGGAGACCCAGTACTTC.

The chain uses TRBV28 and TRBJ2-5, with 10 bases identical to TRBD1. V lost 4 bases to trimming and J lost 5 bases; unmatched junction nucleotides: 13. The V gene's germline CDR1 is MDHEN and CDR2 SYDVKM. This CDR3 region has 17 residues. In DNA, the CDR3 is TGTGCCAGCAGTTCCCTCTCGGGACAGGGGATCCGGGAGACCCAGTACTTC. It translates to CASSSLSGQGIRETQYF.